This T cell receptor beta chain originates from a study of control samples from healthy donors and cancer patients. The CDR3 runs to 13 residues. The germline V gene has CDR1 SGDLS and CDR2 YYNGEE. V was trimmed by 4 bases and J by 7 bases, leaving 11 bases between them. Libraries were prepared by immunoSEQ multiplex PCR; TCRdb keeps only in-frame clonotypes and omits some of them. Of about 61,000 clones listed, around 91% are singletons. The TCR was taken from a man between 60 and 75 years old with colorectal cancer. Source material: PBMCs. The rearrangement joins TRBV9 to TRBJ1-4, with a weak D call TRBD1 (5 bases). The CDR3 sequence: CASSPSGGEKLFF. DNA for the CDR3: TGTGCCAGCAGCCCCAGCGGGGGTGAAAAACTGTTTTTT.